This T cell receptor (beta chain) comes out of a study of blood T cell repertoires in COVID-19. Study at large: Some COVID-19 samples were acute and others convalescent; all came from the United States, Italy and Spain.

Libraries were prepared by immunoSEQ multiplex PCR; TCRdb keeps only in-frame clonotypes and omits some of them. The sample lists 190,000 or so clones; about 81% were seen once. Seattle cases were enrolled at active infection and followed longitudinally. The CDR3 covers 16 residues. Germline lookup yields CDR1 MGHRA and CDR2 YSYEKL. The J segment lost 6 bases and the V segment lost 2 bases, leaving 9 bases of the junction unmatched. The chain combines TRBV4-1 with TRBJ2-1; 8 nucleotides align to TRBD2. Material: peripheral blood. This TCR derives from a woman aged 80 or older with COVID-19, enrolled during active disease. This CDR3 is CASSQSKGLGANEQFF. CDR3 nucleotide sequence: TGCGCCAGCAGCCAAAGTAAGGGACTAGGGGCCAATGAGCAGTTCTTC.